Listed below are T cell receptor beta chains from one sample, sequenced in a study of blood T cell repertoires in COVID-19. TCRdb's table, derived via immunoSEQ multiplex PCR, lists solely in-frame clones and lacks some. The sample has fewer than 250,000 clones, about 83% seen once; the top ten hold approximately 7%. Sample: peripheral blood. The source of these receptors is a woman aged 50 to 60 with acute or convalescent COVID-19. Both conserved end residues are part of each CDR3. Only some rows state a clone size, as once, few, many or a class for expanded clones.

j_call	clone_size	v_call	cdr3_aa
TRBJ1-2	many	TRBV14	CASSRGGLYGYTF
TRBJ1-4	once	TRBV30	CAWSAGNRDSEKLFF
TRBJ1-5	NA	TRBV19	CASSTTPTGVGNQPQHF
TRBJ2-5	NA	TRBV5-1	CASSLGVGQGETQYF
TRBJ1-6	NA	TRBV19	CASRWGGSNSPLHF
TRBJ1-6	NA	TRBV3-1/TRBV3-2	CASSQERQGYSPLHF
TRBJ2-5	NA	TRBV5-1	CASSVVAGRQETQYF
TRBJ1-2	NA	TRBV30	CALSRGNYGYTF
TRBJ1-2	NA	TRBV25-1	CASSNPGTVYGYTF
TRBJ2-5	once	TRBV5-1	CASSLEQAASETQYF
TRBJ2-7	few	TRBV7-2	CASSSSGTGAEQYF
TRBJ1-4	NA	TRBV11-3	CASSAGQGNEKLFF
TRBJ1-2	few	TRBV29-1	CSVGTGDEGYTF
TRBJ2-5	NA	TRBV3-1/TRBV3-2	CASSRGQGQETQYF
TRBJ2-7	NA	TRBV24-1	CATSAPGVAGKDYEQYF
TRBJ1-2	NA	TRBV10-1	CASSESRGQGNGYTF
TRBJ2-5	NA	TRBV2	CASSELETQYF
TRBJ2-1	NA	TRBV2	CATSSPGGFHEQFF
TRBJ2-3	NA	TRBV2	CASGLDLTDTQYF
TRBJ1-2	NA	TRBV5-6	CASSRWGQGIYGYTF
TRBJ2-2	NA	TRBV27	CASSGLAGPTGELFF
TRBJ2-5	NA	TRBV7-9	CASRGSGSVQTQYF
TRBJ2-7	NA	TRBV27	CAIPRTRLSYEQYF
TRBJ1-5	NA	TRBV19	CASSMGTGSNQPQHF
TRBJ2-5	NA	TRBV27	CASREGRGLETQYF
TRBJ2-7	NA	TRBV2	CASWVDSRAQQYF
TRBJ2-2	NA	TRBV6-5	CASTGQPNTGELFF
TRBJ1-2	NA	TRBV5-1	CASSGEGRYGYTF
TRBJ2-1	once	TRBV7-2	CASSSGTSFYEQFF
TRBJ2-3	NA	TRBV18	CASSLQGALPTDTQYF
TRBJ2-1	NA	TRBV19	CASNPGQGVANEQFF
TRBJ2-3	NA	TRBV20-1	CSASALAGDLTDTQYF
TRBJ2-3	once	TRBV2	CASSDRADTQYF
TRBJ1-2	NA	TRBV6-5	CASHNEGGYTF
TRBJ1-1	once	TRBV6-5	CASSLQGSRTEAFF
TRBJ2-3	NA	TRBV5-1	CASSLWAGGPNTQYF
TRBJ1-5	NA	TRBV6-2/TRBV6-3	CASSYSGGQGWGNQPQHF
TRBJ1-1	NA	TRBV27	CASSVESSTEAFF
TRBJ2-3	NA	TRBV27	CASRRSGVDTQYF
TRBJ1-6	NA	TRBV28	CASSDSMGMRSPLHF
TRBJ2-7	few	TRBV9	CASSLLAGGPHEQYF
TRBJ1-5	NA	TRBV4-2	CASSRKQGAWQPQHF
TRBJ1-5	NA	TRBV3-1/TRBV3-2	CASSTGRVQPQHF
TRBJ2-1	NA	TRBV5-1	CASSTGENEQFF
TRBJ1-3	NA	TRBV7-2	CASSFSGASGNTIYF
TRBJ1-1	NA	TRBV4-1	CASRSDRATEAFF
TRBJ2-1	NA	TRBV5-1	CASSLLAGANNEQFF
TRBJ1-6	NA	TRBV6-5	CASSPDRGSPPLHF
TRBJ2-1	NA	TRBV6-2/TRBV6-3	CASSPGLRYNEQFF
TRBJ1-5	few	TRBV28	CASSAPPGDQPQHF
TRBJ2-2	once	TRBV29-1	CSVEIGQNTGELFF
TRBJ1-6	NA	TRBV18	CASSPRSSETAYSPLHF
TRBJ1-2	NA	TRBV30	CAQRQGAGNNYTF
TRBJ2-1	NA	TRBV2	CASRLGLPNEQFF
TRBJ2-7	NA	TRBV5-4	CASSFSSGISEQYF